This TCR beta chain was sequenced for a study of blood T cell repertoires in COVID-19. Sequencing used immunoSEQ multiplex PCR; TCRdb keeps in-frame clones, though not all of them. Among about 400,000 clones listed, 88% were seen once. This CDR3 region has 15 residues. Trimming at V came to 7 bases and at J to 2 bases, leaving 8 bases not matched to a gene. From germline, CDR1 is MNHNY and CDR2 SVGAGI (reference sequence). Cohort allocation depended upon clinical history that participants reported. The sample consisted of PBMCs or T cells enriched from blood (not recorded which). The V gene is TRBV6-6, the J gene TRBJ2-5; 9 bases are shared with TRBD1. This TCR was recovered from a woman between 35 and 50 years old with acute COVID-19. CDR3 DNA: TGTGCCAGCAACGGACAGGGGTCGCTACAAGAGACCCAGTACTTC. This sequence encodes CASNGQGSLQETQYF.